What follows are 30 T cell receptor beta chains derived from one specimen sequenced in a study of patients and donors after allogeneic stem cell transplantation. TCRdb processed the RT-PCR reads anew with MiXCR; each CDR3 protein has one entry. Among about 74,000 distinct CDR3 sequences listed, 26% were seen once. Sequenced material: blood, either unsorted or a sorted T cell fraction (not recorded which). These receptors all stem from a human donor who was either an allogeneic HSCT recipient or a stem cell or donor lymphocyte infusion donor (not recorded which). It is not recorded whose cells these are; they may come from a transplant donor.

The gene calls are TRBV29-1 and TRBJ2-1; D may be TRBD2 (5 bases). Germline-derived CDR1 and CDR2 are SQVTM and ANQGSEA. V was pared by 5 bases and J by 7 bases, with 12 bases between. This CDR3 is built from 12 residues. This chain's CDR3 is CSVHSPGNEQFF. CDR3 in DNA: TGCAGCGTTCACTCCCCGGGGAATGAGCAGTTCTTC.

This clonotype has just a few counts. This chain uses TRBV29-1 with TRBJ1-1; tentative D call: TRBD1 (5 bases). The CDR3 sequence is 12 residues long. V shed 6 bases and J shed 11 bases, with 19 bases lying between them. Germline values: CDR1 SQVTM, CDR2 ANQGSEA. Here the CDR3 DNA reads TGCAGCGTCTATTTGTTCCTTAAGGGGGCTTTCTTT. Amino acid sequence: CSVYLFLKGAFF.

This clonotype has a handful of counts. The V gene is TRBV29-1, the J gene TRBJ2-3; possibly TRBD2 for D (6 bases). This CDR3 is 14 amino acids long. The V end was cut by 6 bases, the J end by 1 base, with 14 bases between. CDR1 and CDR2 (germline): SQVTM, ANQGSEA. The CDR3 DNA is TGCAGCGTGGTCAAGGGAGGTGGCACAGATACGCAGTATTTT. It is translated as CSVVKGGGTDTQYF.

As to this clonotype: A clone one base away is much larger, so this may be a read error. As the CDR3 is not closed by the conserved phenylalanine or tryptophan, this likely results from a read error. The CDR3 DNA follows: TGTGCCGCAACGAGGGGGACAGACACAGATACGCAGTATTTG. Its translation: CAATRGTDTDTQYL. V is TRBV10-3 and J is TRBJ2-3; 7 bases line up with TRBD1. V lost 11 bases to trimming and J lost 2 bases; unmatched junction nucleotides: 10. Germline lookup yields CDR1 ENHRY and CDR2 SYGVKD. The CDR3 loop spans 14 amino acids.

This clonotype was observed a few times. J is TRBJ1-1 and V is TRBV5-1; D gene unclear. Germline loops: CDR1 SGHRS, CDR2 YFSETQ. V lost 0 bases, J lost 2 bases, and 8 bases lay in between. This CDR3 region has 14 residues. The CDR3 here is CASSLVAVNTEAFF. CDR3 coding DNA: TGCGCCAGCAGCTTGGTCGCGGTAAACACTGAAGCTTTCTTT.

This clonotype was observed at least ten times. J is TRBJ2-7 and V is TRBV20-1; 13 nucleotides align to TRBD2. Germline loops: CDR1 DFQATT, CDR2 SNEGSKA (reference sequence). Trimming removed 3 bases from V and 2 bases from J; junction bases left unmatched: 1. This CDR3 contains 14 residues. The CDR3 is CSASGTSGTYEQYF. In nucleotides, the CDR3 is TGCAGTGCTAGCGGGACTAGCGGGACCTACGAGCAGTACTTC.

The CDR3 spells CASSQYRGDSNQPQHF. The CDR3 DNA sequence: TGTGCCAGCTCACAGTACCGGGGGGATAGCAATCAGCCCCAGCATTTT. The genes are TRBV18 and TRBJ1-5; TRBD1 might be the D (5 bases). V lost 4 bases, J lost 0 bases, and 13 bases lay in between. From germline, CDR1 is KGHSH and CDR2 LQKENI. The CDR3 spans 16 residues.

The rearrangement links TRBV6-2 or TRBV6-3 to TRBJ2-1; D uncertain. V gave up 3 bases and J gave up 9 bases, with 6 bases separating them. This CDR3 spans 11 amino acids. Looked up from germline, CDR1 is MNHEY and CDR2 is SVGEGT. The CDR3 DNA reads TGTGCCAGCAGTTATTGGGGTGAGCAGTTCTTC. This gives the protein CASSYWGEQFF.

The J gene is TRBJ2-7, the V gene TRBV6-6; TRBD2 matches 8 bases. The CDR3 length is 14 residues. Germline V CDR1 and CDR2: MNHNY, SVGAGI (reference sequence). Trimming at V came to 4 bases and at J to 4 bases, leaving 6 bases not matched to a gene. CDR3 nucleotides: TGTGCCAGCAGTTCCTTAGCGGGGTTTTACGAGCAGTACTTC. This encodes CASSSLAGFYEQYF.

The rearrangement joins TRBV12-3 or TRBV12-4 to TRBJ1-4; weak D call: TRBD1 (5 bases). This CDR3 spans 14 amino acids. Deletions cut 5 bases from V and 2 bases from J, with 9 bases between. The CDR3 coding sequence is TGTGCCAGCAGTCGGACAACCACTAATGAAAAACTGTTTTTT. This gives the protein CASSRTTTNEKLFF.

J is TRBJ2-7 and V is TRBV7-9; D may match TRBD1 or TRBD2 (6 bases each). Germline CDR1 and CDR2: SEHNR and FQNEAQ (reference sequence). The CDR3 covers 13 residues. V was shortened by 3 bases and J by 6 bases, with 12 bases between the two germline ends. The CDR3 sequence is CASSFRGLGEQYF. The CDR3 nucleotides read TGTGCCAGCAGCTTCAGGGGACTTGGCGAGCAGTACTTC.

The sample holds a few counts of this clonotype. Here the CDR3 DNA reads TGTGCCAGCAGCCTAAGGGAACTACCAATCTACAATGAGCAGTTCTTC. Its translation: CASSLRELPIYNEQFF. This chain links TRBV3-1 with TRBJ2-1, with unresolved D. Trimming took 4 bases from V and 3 from J, leaving 16 bases between them. The CDR3 runs to 16 residues. Germline V gene data show CDR1 as LGHDT and CDR2 as YNNKEL (reference sequence).

As for this clonotype: The junction does not match germline at one end; this may be a read error. The rearrangement joins TRBV19 to TRBJ2-5; D ambiguous. The CDR3 runs 8 residues. Germline-derived CDR1 and CDR2 are LNHDA and SQIVND (reference sequence). CDR3 DNA sequence: TGTGCCAGTAGTATGGGCCTCTTC. As protein: CASSMGLF.

J is TRBJ1-1 and V is TRBV5-1; 10 bases align to TRBD1. V lost 0 bases, J lost 10 bases, and 6 bases stayed unmatched. The CDR3 length is 14 residues. Germline V gives CDR1 SGHRS, CDR2 YFSETQ. CDR3 nucleotides: TGCGCCAGCAGCTTGGGGGACAGGGGATTACGAGCTTTCTTT. Translated, it gives CASSLGDRGLRAFF.

This clonotype occurred a few times. This chain links TRBV11-2 with TRBJ2-1, with D tentatively TRBD2 (5 bases). Looked up from germline, CDR1 is SGHAT and CDR2 is FQNNGV. This CDR3 spans 18 amino acids. V was clipped by 1 base and J by 0 bases, with 16 bases between them. In DNA form, the CDR3 reads TGTGCCAGCAGCTTAGGGGGTAGCGCCTTTCTCTCCTACAATGAGCAGTTCTTC. Its protein is CASSLGGSAFLSYNEQFF.

This chain links TRBV12-3 or TRBV12-4 with TRBJ1-1; 7 bases match TRBD1. The CDR3 totals 16 residues. The trim removed 3 bases at V and 5 bases at J, leaving 12 bases unmatched. CDR3 in DNA: TGTGCCAGCAGTTTTAATTCTAGACAGGGTCGTACTGAAGCTTTCTTT. The encoded protein is CASSFNSRQGRTEAFF.

V usage is TRBV3-1 and J usage is TRBJ1-2, with a possible D match to TRBD1 (5 bases). CDR3 size: 14 residues. Deletions cut 1 base from V and 6 bases from J, with 12 bases between. Germline assignment: CDR1 LGHDT and CDR2 YNNKEL (reference sequence). The CDR3 reads CASSQGGVRNGYTF. DNA for the CDR3: TGTGCCAGCAGCCAAGGAGGGGTCAGAAATGGCTACACCTTC.

This clonotype was seen many times. As DNA, the CDR3 is TGCGCCAGCAGCTTGGTGACAGGATCCTCCTCTGGAAACACCATATATTTT. This gives the protein CASSLVTGSSSGNTIYF. The J gene is TRBJ1-3, the V gene TRBV5-1; possible D gene TRBD1, 6 bases. Per the germline V gene, CDR1 is SGHRS and CDR2 is YFSETQ. The CDR3 sequence is 17 residues long. The germline V and J ends were trimmed by 0 bases and 0 bases, with 13 bases remaining between them.

The chain's CDR3 is CASSFSGGVTDTQYF. DNA for the CDR3: TGTGCCAGCAGTTTTTCCGGGGGGGTCACAGATACGCAGTATTTT. The chain recombines TRBV12-3 or TRBV12-4 with TRBJ2-3; 8 bases agree with TRBD2. V trimming: 3 bases; J trimming: 2 bases; junction bases outside the gene matches: 4. This CDR3 is 15 amino acids long.

This rearrangement joins TRBV10-3 to TRBJ2-5; D gene ambiguous. Germline loops: CDR1 ENHRY, CDR2 SYGVKD. The CDR3 consists of 13 residues. The V and J ends lost 2 bases and 2 bases respectively, with 6 bases between them. Here the CDR3 reads CAISELGQETQYF. The CDR3 nucleotides are TGTGCCATCAGTGAGCTGGGGCAAGAGACCCAGTACTTC.

This clonotype was seen a few times. The chain recombines TRBV2 with TRBJ1-5, with D unclear. Looked up from germline, CDR1 is SNHLY and CDR2 is FYNNEI. V gave up 3 bases and J gave up 5 bases, with 8 bases separating them. The CDR3 contains 13 residues. This CDR3 reads CASSDGRDQPQHF. CDR3 coding DNA: TGTGCCAGCAGTGACGGGAGAGATCAGCCCCAGCATTTT.

This sequence joins TRBV12-3 or TRBV12-4 and TRBJ1-1; 7 positions agree with TRBD1. Unmatched junction bases numbered 14, after V lost 5 bases and J lost 5 bases. This CDR3 is 16 amino acids long. The CDR3 loop reads CASSPSKQGYRTEAFF. Written as DNA, the CDR3 is TGTGCCAGCAGTCCGTCCAAACAGGGGTACAGAACTGAAGCTTTCTTT.

This clonotype appeared a few times. The rearrangement uses TRBV6-5 and TRBJ2-3; perhaps TRBD2 as D (6 bases). V lost 8 bases, J lost 6 bases, and 27 bases lay in between. Germline loops: CDR1 MNHEY, CDR2 SVGAGI. The CDR3 covers 17 residues. CDR3 in DNA: TGTGCCAGCTTCCCAACTCCCGGGTTTTCCGGGACTGATACGCAGTATTTT. Its translation is CASFPTPGFSGTDTQYF.

V usage is TRBV20-1 and J usage is TRBJ1-3; D remains unclear. The germline V gene has CDR1 DFQATT and CDR2 SNEGSKA (reference sequence). The germline V and J ends were trimmed by 3 bases and 0 bases, with 12 bases remaining between them. This CDR3 is 15 amino acids long. In nucleotides, the CDR3 is TGCAGTGCTAGTTCCGGGATAAGCTCTGGAAACACCATATATTTT. It yields the protein CSASSGISSGNTIYF.

This clonotype appeared a few times. This sequence joins TRBV20-1 and TRBJ1-5; D possibly corresponds to TRBD1 (5 bases). V lost 0 bases, J lost 7 bases, and 13 bases lay in between. CDR3 size: 14 residues. CDR1 and CDR2 (germline): DFQATT, SNEGSKA (reference sequence). The CDR3 sequence: CSARDIRGKQPQHF. The CDR3 DNA follows: TGCAGTGCTAGAGATATACGGGGGAAACAGCCCCAGCATTTT.

This clonotype appeared a few times. The rearrangement links TRBV6-5 to TRBJ1-4; D remains ambiguous. The CDR3 contains 14 residues. The germline V gene encodes CDR1 MNHEY and CDR2 SVGAGI. V was cut by 2 bases and J by 10 bases, with 14 bases left in between. CDR3 sequence reads: CASSYGRDPRKLFF. The CDR3 bases are TGTGCCAGCAGTTACGGGAGGGATCCGCGAAAACTGTTTTTT.

In this sample, this clonotype turned up a few times. The chain couples TRBV7-3 to TRBJ1-1; D gene ambiguous. The ends were cut back, 0 bases at V and 8 bases at J, with 10 bases in the middle. The CDR3 sequence is 13 residues long. The germline CDR1 and CDR2 sequences are SGHTA and FQGTGA. The CDR3 DNA is TGTGCCAGCAGCTTAACACCGACAAGGGAAGCTTTCTTT. Its translation: CASSLTPTREAFF. The variable domain in full, completed from reference TRBV7-3 and TRBJ1-1, reads GAGVSQTPSNKVTEKGKYVELRCDPISGHTALYWYRQSLGQGPEFLIYFQGTGAADDSGLPNDRFFAVRPEGSVSTLKIQRTERGDSAVYLCASSLTPTREAFFGQGTRLTVV.

This chain connects TRBV20-1 to TRBJ2-1, with a tentative D call TRBD2 (6 bases). The ends were cut back, 6 bases at V and 8 bases at J, with 11 bases in the middle. CDR3 length: 11 residues. Germline V gene lookup returns CDR1 DFQATT and CDR2 SNEGSKA (reference sequence). The CDR3 loop is CSAKTRDEQFF. In nucleotides, the CDR3 is TGCAGTGCAAAGACTAGGGATGAGCAGTTCTTC.

The rearrangement links TRBV11-3 to TRBJ2-3, with D unclear. From germline, CDR1 is SGHNT and CDR2 YENEEA. The CDR3 extends over 13 amino acids. The V end lost 0 bases, the J end lost 2 bases, and 3 bases lay between the germline ends. DNA for the CDR3: TGTGCCAGCAGCTTAGAGACCACAGATACGCAGTATTTT. This sequence encodes CASSLETTDTQYF.

V gene TRBV10-3 combines with J gene TRBJ2-7; 7 bases map to TRBD1. The CDR3 sequence is 13 residues long. Germline CDR1 is ENHRY and CDR2 is SYGVKD. V was clipped by 6 bases and J by 7 bases; unmatched bases: 9. Here the CDR3 DNA reads TGTGCCATCAGCACTACAGGGGATGGGGAGCAGTACTTC. Amino acids: CAISTTGDGEQYF.